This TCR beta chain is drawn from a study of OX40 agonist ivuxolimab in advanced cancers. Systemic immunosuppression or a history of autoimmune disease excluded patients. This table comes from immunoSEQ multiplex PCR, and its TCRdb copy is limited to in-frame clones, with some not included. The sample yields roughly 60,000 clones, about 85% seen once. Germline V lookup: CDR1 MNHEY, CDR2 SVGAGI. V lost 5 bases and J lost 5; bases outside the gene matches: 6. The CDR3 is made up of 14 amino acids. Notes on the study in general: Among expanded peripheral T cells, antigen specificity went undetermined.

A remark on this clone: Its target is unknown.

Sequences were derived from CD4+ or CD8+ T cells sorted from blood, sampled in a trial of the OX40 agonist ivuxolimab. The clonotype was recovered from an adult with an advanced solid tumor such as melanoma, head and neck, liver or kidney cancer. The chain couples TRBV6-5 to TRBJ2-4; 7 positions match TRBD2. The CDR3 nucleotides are TGTGCCAGCAGTACGGGCGGGAGCCAAAACATTCAGTACTTC. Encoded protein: CASSTGGSQNIQYF.